This is a list of T cell receptor beta chains from one sample in a study of control samples from healthy donors and cancer patients. Measured with immunoSEQ multiplex PCR; TCRdb has only the in-frame clones, and not every one. The sample contains 130,000 or so clones, more than 75% of which appear only once. Sequenced material: blood. The receptors come from a man in his sixties in good health. Both conserved end residues are part of each CDR3. Each record gives: J gene, V gene, clone size, D gene, CDR3 DNA, CDR3 protein. A D gene is named only where the DNA matches it firmly. Expanded clones are given a class, and other clones once, few, many or no size at all.

j_gene: TRBJ1-4; v_gene: TRBV19; abundance: NA; d_gene: TRBD1; CDR3nt: TGTGCCAGTAGTTTGGACAGGGCGGAAAAACTGTTTTTT; CDR3aa: CASSLDRAEKLFF
j_gene: TRBJ2-7; v_gene: TRBV7-2; abundance: few; d_gene: NA; CDR3nt: TGTGCCAGCAGCCGCTCGTCCGTATCGACCTACGAGCAGTACTTC; CDR3aa: CASSRSSVSTYEQYF
j_gene: TRBJ2-6; v_gene: TRBV19; abundance: NA; d_gene: TRBD1; CDR3nt: TGTGCCAGTAGTTTATCAGGACAGGTTGGGGCCAACGTCCTGACTTTC; CDR3aa: CASSLSGQVGANVLTF
j_gene: TRBJ2-3; v_gene: TRBV12-5; abundance: NA; d_gene: TRBD1; CDR3nt: TGTGCTAGTGGTTCCGGGACAGGGGGCTCAGATACGCAGTATTTT; CDR3aa: CASGSGTGGSDTQYF
j_gene: TRBJ1-5; v_gene: TRBV28; abundance: NA; d_gene: NA; CDR3nt: TGTGCCAGCAGTTTCCGGGGCCCCAATCAGCCCCAGCATTTT; CDR3aa: CASSFRGPNQPQHF
j_gene: TRBJ1-1; v_gene: TRBV6-5; abundance: once; d_gene: TRBD1; CDR3nt: TGTGCCAGCAGTTACTCCGGGACAGGGTTTGAAGCTTTCTTT; CDR3aa: CASSYSGTGFEAFF
j_gene: TRBJ1-2; v_gene: TRBV27; abundance: NA; d_gene: NA; CDR3nt: TGTGCCAGCAGTGCCTCGACAGGAGAGAGTGGCTACACCTTC; CDR3aa: CASSASTGESGYTF
j_gene: TRBJ1-4; v_gene: TRBV7-8; abundance: NA; d_gene: TRBD1; CDR3nt: TGTGCCAGCAGCGTGGGACAGGTCCTTGGGGAAAAACTGTTTTTT; CDR3aa: CASSVGQVLGEKLFF
j_gene: TRBJ1-6; v_gene: TRBV11-2; abundance: NA; d_gene: NA; CDR3nt: TGTGCCAGCAGCTTCTCCAGAGATTCACCCCTCCACTTT; CDR3aa: CASSFSRDSPLHF
j_gene: TRBJ2-2; v_gene: TRBV27; abundance: NA; d_gene: TRBD1; CDR3nt: TGTGCCAGCAGTTTGTTGGGGACAGTAGGCGGGGAGCTGTTTTTT; CDR3aa: CASSLLGTVGGELFF
j_gene: TRBJ2-5; v_gene: TRBV7-3; abundance: NA; d_gene: TRBD1; CDR3nt: TGTGCCAGCGGACAGGGAAAGGAGACCCAGTACTTC; CDR3aa: CASGQGKETQYF
j_gene: TRBJ1-2; v_gene: TRBV5-5; abundance: once; d_gene: TRBD1; CDR3nt: TGTGCCAGCAGCCCATCCGGGACAGGGGGCTATGGCTACACCTTC; CDR3aa: CASSPSGTGGYGYTF
j_gene: TRBJ1-2; v_gene: TRBV28; abundance: once; d_gene: NA; CDR3nt: TGTGCCAGCAGAACATCGGGAGGGGGCTACACCTTC; CDR3aa: CASRTSGGGYTF
j_gene: TRBJ1-1; v_gene: TRBV28; abundance: NA; d_gene: TRBD1; CDR3nt: TGTGCCAGCAGTTTTGGAGGGGGCGCCGGGGGCACTGAAGCTTTCTTT; CDR3aa: CASSFGGGAGGTEAFF
j_gene: TRBJ1-4; v_gene: TRBV10-3; abundance: NA; d_gene: NA; CDR3nt: TGTGCCATCAAAGGGGCCGTCAATGAAAAACTGTTTTTT; CDR3aa: CAIKGAVNEKLFF
j_gene: TRBJ1-1; v_gene: TRBV19; abundance: NA; d_gene: TRBD1; CDR3nt: TGTGCCAGTAGTGCCCAGGGGGGGAACACTGAAGCTTTCTTT; CDR3aa: CASSAQGGNTEAFF
j_gene: TRBJ1-1; v_gene: TRBV18; abundance: NA; d_gene: TRBD1; CDR3nt: TGTGCCAGCTCACCAGGGACAGATAGGAGTACTGAAGCTTTCTTT; CDR3aa: CASSPGTDRSTEAFF
j_gene: TRBJ1-2; v_gene: TRBV7-8; abundance: NA; d_gene: TRBD1; CDR3nt: TGTGCCAGCAGCCTGACAGGGGTTGGCTACACCTTC; CDR3aa: CASSLTGVGYTF
j_gene: TRBJ2-1; v_gene: TRBV12-3/TRBV12-4; abundance: NA; d_gene: NA; CDR3nt: TGTGCCAGCAGTTTAGCATCTCTAGAGCAGTTCTTC; CDR3aa: CASSLASLEQFF
j_gene: TRBJ1-6; v_gene: TRBV19; abundance: NA; d_gene: TRBD1; CDR3nt: TGTGCCAGTAGTAGGGGGGGGACAGAGAATTCACCCCTCCACTTT; CDR3aa: CASSRGGTENSPLHF
j_gene: TRBJ2-7; v_gene: TRBV11-1; abundance: NA; d_gene: TRBD1; CDR3nt: TGTGCCAGCAGCGCCCGACAGGGGGCGGCCTACGAGCAGTACTTC; CDR3aa: CASSARQGAAYEQYF
j_gene: TRBJ2-7; v_gene: TRBV18; abundance: NA; d_gene: NA; CDR3nt: TGTGCCAGCTCACCTACTCTCCGAGGGGAGGGGGCGCCGTACGAGCAGTACTTC; CDR3aa: CASSPTLRGEGAPYEQYF
j_gene: TRBJ2-7; v_gene: TRBV7-2; abundance: NA; d_gene: TRBD2; CDR3nt: TGTGCCAGCAGCTTAGTTGGACTAGCTCACGAGCAGTACTTC; CDR3aa: CASSLVGLAHEQYF
j_gene: TRBJ1-2; v_gene: TRBV4-3; abundance: once; d_gene: NA; CDR3nt: TGCGCCAGCAGCCAAGACCCCGGATTTAACTATGGCTACACCTTC; CDR3aa: CASSQDPGFNYGYTF
j_gene: TRBJ2-2; v_gene: TRBV6-2/TRBV6-3; abundance: NA; d_gene: NA; CDR3nt: TGTGCCAGCAGTTGGCACCAGGCTGGGACCGGGGAGCTGTTTTTT; CDR3aa: CASSWHQAGTGELFF
j_gene: TRBJ1-3; v_gene: TRBV7-3; abundance: NA; d_gene: NA; CDR3nt: TGTGCCAGCAGCCTCGCGGGGGACGAAACAGCGTTCACCATATATTTT; CDR3aa: CASSLAGDETAFTIYF